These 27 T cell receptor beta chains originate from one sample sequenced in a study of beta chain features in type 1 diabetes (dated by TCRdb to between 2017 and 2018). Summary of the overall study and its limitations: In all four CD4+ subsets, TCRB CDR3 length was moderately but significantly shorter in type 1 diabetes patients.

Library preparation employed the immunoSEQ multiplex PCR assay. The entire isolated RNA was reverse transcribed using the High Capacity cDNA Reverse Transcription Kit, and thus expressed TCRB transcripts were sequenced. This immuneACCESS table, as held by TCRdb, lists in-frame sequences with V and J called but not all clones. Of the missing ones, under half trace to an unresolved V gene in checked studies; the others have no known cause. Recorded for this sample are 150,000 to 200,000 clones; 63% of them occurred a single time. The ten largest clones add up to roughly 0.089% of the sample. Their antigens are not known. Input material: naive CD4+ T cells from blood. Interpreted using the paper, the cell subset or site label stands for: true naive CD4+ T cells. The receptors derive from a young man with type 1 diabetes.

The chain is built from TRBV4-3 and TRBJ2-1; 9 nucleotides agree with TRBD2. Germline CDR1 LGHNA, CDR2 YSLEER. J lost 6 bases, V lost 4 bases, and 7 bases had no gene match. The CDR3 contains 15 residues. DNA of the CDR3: TGCGCCAGCAGCCGATTCGGACTAGCGCGCAATGAGCAGTTCTTC. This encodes CASSRFGLARNEQFF.

CDR3 sequence (DNA): TGTGCCAGCAGCGCCAAGACTAGCGGGGATTATACGCAGTATTTT. Its translation is CASSAKTSGDYTQYF. This chain connects TRBV9 to TRBJ2-3; 11 bases are shared with TRBD2. CDR1 and CDR2 (germline): SGDLS, YYNGEE. The CDR3 extends over 15 amino acids. Germline trimming cut 3 bases from V and 7 bases from J; bases unmatched to any gene: 7. Full variable domain (missing parts from reference TRBV9 and TRBJ2-3): DSGVTQTPKHLITATGQRVTLRCSPRSGDLSVYWYQQSLDQGLQFLIQYYNGEERAKGNILERFSAQQFPDLHSELNLSSLELGDSALYFCASSAKTSGDYTQYFGPGTRLTVL.

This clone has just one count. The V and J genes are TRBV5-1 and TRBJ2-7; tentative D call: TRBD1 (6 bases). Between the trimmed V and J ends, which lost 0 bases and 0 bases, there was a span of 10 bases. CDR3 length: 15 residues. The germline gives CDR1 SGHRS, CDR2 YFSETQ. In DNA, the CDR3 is TGCGCCAGCAGCTTGGCCGGGACAACCTCCTACGAGCAGTACTTC. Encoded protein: CASSLAGTTSYEQYF. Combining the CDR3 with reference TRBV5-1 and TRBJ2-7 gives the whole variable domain KAGVTQTPRYLIKTRGQQVTLSCSPISGHRSVSWYQQTPGQGLQFLFEYFSETQRNKGNFPGRFSGRQFSNSRSEMNVSTLELGDSALYLCASSLAGTTSYEQYFGPGTRLTVT.

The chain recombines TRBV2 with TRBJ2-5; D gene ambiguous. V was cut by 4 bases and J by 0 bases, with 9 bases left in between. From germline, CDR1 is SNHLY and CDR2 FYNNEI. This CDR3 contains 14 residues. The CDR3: CASSGSRYQETQYF. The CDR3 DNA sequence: TGTGCCAGCAGTGGTAGTCGGTACCAAGAGACCCAGTACTTC.

CDR3 amino acids: CASKTGRGWNQPQHF. CDR3 nucleotide sequence: TGTGCCAGCAAGACAGGGAGGGGTTGGAATCAGCCCCAGCATTTT. This rearrangement joins TRBV2 to TRBJ1-5; the match to TRBD1 covers 7 bases. After removal of 7 bases from V and 4 bases from J, the junction contained 10 bases not matched to a gene. Looked up from germline, CDR1 is SNHLY and CDR2 is FYNNEI. CDR3 size: 15 residues.

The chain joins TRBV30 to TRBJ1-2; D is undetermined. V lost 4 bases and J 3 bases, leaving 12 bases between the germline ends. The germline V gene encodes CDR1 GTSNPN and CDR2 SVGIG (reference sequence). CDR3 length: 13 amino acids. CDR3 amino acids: CAWIPPYHYGYTF. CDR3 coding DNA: TGTGCCTGGATCCCGCCGTATCACTATGGCTACACCTTC.

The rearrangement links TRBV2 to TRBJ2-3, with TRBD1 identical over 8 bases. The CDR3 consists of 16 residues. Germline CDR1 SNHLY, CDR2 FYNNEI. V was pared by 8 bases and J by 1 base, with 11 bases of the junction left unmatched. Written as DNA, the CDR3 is TGTGCCAGCGGGGAAATTCCGGGACAGGGCACAGATACGCAGTATTTT. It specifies CASGEIPGQGTDTQYF.

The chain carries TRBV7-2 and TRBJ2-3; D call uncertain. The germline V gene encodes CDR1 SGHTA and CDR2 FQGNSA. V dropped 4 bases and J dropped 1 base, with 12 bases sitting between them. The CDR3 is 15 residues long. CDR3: CASSYRNTGTDTQYF. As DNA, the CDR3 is TGTGCCAGCAGCTACCGGAACACGGGCACAGATACGCAGTATTTT.

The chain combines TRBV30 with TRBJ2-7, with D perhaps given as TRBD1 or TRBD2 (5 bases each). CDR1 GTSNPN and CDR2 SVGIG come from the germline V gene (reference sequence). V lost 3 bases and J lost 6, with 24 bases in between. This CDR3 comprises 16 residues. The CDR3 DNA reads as TGTGCCTGGAGCCGAACCGGGACCCTAATAAAGGGCGAGCAGTACTTC. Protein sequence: CAWSRTGTLIKGEQYF.

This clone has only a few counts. Here the CDR3 DNA reads TGCAGCGTTGCTCTAGCGTACAGCTCCTACAATGAGCAGTTCTTC. It specifies CSVALAYSSYNEQFF. The chain couples TRBV29-1 to TRBJ2-1; possibly TRBD2 for D (6 bases). The V gene's germline CDR1 is SQVTM and CDR2 ANQGSEA. There are 15 residues in the CDR3. V gave up 4 bases and J gave up 0 bases, with 13 bases separating them.

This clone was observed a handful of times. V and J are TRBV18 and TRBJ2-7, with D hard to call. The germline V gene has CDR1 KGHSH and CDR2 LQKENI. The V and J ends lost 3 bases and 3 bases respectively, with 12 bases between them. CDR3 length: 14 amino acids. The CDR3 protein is CASSPMAVVYEQYF. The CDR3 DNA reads TGTGCCAGCTCACCGATGGCAGTCGTCTACGAGCAGTACTTC.

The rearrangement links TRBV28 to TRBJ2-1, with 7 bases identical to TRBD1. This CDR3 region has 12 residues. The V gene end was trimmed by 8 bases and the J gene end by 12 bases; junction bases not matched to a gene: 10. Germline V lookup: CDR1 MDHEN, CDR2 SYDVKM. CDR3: CASDRQGVGQFF. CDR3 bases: TGTGCCAGCGACCGACAGGGCGTCGGGCAGTTCTTC.

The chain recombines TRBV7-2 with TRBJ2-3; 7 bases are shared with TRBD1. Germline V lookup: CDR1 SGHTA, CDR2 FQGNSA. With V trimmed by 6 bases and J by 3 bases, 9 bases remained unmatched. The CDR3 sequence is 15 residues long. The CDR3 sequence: CASSQTGYPTDTQYF. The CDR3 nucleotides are TGTGCCAGCAGTCAGACAGGGTACCCAACAGATACGCAGTATTTT.

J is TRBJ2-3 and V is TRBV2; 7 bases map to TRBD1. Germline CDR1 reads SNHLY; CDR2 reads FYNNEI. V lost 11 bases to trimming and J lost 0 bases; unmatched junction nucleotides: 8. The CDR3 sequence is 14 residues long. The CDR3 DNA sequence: TGTGCCCTAAGGTGGGACAGAAGCACAGATACGCAGTATTTT. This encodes CALRWDRSTDTQYF.

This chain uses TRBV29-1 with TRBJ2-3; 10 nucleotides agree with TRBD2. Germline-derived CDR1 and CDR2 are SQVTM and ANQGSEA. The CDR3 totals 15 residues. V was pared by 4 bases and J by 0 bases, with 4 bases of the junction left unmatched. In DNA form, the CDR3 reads TGCAGCGTTGTTACGACTAGCGGGAGCACAGATACGCAGTATTTT. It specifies CSVVTTSGSTDTQYF.

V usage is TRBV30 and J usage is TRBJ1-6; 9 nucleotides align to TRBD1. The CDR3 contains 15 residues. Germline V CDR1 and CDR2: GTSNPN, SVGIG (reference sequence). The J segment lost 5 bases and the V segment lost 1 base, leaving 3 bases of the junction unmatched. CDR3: CAWSETGGHNSPLHF. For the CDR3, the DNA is TGTGCCTGGAGTGAGACAGGGGGACATAATTCACCCCTCCACTTT.

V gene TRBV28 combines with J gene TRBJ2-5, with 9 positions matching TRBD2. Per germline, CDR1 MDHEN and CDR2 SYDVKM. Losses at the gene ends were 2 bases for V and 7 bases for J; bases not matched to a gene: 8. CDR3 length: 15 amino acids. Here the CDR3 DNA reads TGTGCCAGCAGTTTACCTAGCGGGGTAGTGGGGACCCAGTACTTC. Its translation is CASSLPSGVVGTQYF.

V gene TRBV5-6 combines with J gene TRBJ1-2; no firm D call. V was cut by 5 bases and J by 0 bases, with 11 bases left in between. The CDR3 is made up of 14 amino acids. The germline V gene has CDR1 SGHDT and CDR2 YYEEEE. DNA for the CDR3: TGTGCCAGCAGTTCTGGACGGTCTAACTATGGCTACACCTTC. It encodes CASSSGRSNYGYTF.

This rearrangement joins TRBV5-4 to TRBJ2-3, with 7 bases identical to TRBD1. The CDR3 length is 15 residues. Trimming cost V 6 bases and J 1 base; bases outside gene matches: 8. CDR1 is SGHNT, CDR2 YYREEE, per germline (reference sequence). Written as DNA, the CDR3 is TGTGCCAGCAACCCCGACAGGGACGGCACAGATACGCAGTATTTT. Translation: CASNPDRDGTDTQYF.

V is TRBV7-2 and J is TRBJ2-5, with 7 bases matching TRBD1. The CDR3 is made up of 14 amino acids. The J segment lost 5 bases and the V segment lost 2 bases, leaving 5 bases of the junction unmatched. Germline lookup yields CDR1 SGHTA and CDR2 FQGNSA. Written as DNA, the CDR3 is TGTGCCAGCAGCTTACCGACAGGGCGGGAGACCCAGTACTTC. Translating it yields CASSLPTGRETQYF. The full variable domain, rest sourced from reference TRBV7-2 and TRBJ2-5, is GAGVSQSPSNKVTEKGKDVELRCDPISGHTALYWYRQSLGQGLEFLIYFQGNSAPDKSGLPSDRFSAERTGGSVSTLTIQRTQQEDSAVYLCASSLPTGRETQYFGPGTRLLVL.

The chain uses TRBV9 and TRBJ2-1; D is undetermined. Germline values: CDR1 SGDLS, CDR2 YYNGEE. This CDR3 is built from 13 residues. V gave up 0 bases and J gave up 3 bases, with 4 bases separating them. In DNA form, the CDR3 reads TGTGCCAGCAGCGTAGAAGGCTACAATGAGCAGTTCTTC. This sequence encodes CASSVEGYNEQFF. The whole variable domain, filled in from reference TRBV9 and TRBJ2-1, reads DSGVTQTPKHLITATGQRVTLRCSPRSGDLSVYWYQQSLDQGLQFLIQYYNGEERAKGNILERFSAQQFPDLHSELNLSSLELGDSALYFCASSVEGYNEQFFGPGTRLTVL.

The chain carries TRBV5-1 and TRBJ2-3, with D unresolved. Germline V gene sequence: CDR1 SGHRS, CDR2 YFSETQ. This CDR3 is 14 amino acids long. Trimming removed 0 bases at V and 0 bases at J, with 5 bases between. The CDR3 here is CASSLAGSTDTQYF. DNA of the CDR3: TGCGCCAGCAGCTTGGCCGGGAGCACAGATACGCAGTATTTT.

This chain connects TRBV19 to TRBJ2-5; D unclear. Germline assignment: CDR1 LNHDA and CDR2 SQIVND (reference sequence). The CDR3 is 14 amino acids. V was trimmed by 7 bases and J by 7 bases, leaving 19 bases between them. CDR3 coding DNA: TGTGCCAGTAATGACCAGAATTCCCTAGGGACCCAGTACTTC. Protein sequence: CASNDQNSLGTQYF.

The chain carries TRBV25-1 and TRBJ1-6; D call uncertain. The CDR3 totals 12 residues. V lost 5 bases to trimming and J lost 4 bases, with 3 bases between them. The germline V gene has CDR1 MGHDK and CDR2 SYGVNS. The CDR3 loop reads CASSRYNSPLHF. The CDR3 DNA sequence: TGTGCCAGCAGTCGGTATAATTCACCCCTCCACTTT.

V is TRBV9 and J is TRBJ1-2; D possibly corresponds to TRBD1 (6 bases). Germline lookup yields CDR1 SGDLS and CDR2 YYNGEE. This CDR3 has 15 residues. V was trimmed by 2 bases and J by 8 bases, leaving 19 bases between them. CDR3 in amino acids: CASSVTTRDTRGYTF. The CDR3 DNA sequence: TGTGCCAGCAGCGTTACCACCCGGGACACACGGGGCTACACCTTC.

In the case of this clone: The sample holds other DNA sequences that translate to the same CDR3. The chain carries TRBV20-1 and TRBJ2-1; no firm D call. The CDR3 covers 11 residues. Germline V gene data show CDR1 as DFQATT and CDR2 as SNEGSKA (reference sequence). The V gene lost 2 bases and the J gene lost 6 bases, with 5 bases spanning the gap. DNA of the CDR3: TGCAGTGCTAGACGCGGCAATGAGCAGTTCTTC. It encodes CSARRGNEQFF.

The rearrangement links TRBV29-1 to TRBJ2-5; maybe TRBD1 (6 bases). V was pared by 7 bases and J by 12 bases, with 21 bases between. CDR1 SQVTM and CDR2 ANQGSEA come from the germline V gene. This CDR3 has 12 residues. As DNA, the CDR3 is TGCAGCGCCGGTTCCGGGACCCCAGGGGAGTACTTC. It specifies CSAGSGTPGEYF.